These 27 T cell receptor beta chains were all obtained from the same sample, sequenced in a study of blood T cell repertoires in COVID-19. Libraries were prepared by immunoSEQ multiplex PCR; TCRdb keeps only in-frame clonotypes and omits some of them. The sample includes over 90,000 clones, about 80% of them seen just once. Sequencing was done on a sample of peripheral blood. The receptors were gathered from a human donor in a cohort sampled during active or convalescent COVID-19.

V usage is TRBV29-1 and J usage is TRBJ2-5; TRBD2 matches 9 bases. Germline values: CDR1 SQVTM, CDR2 ANQGSEA. CDR3 size: 15 residues. With 1 base clipped from V and 5 bases from J, the junction kept 8 bases outside the gene matches. The CDR3 DNA reads as TGCAGCGTTGAAGGGAGGGGACTAGCTGGGGAGACCCAGTACTTC. Protein product: CSVEGRGLAGETQYF.

The chain combines TRBV5-4 with TRBJ1-1, with D perhaps matching TRBD1 (5 bases). The germline V gene has CDR1 SGHNT and CDR2 YYREEE (reference sequence). V was trimmed by 3 bases and J by 0 bases, leaving 9 bases between them. The CDR3 loop spans 14 amino acids. The CDR3 loop reads CASSSRALNTEAFF. The CDR3 coding sequence is TGTGCCAGCAGCTCCAGGGCCCTGAACACTGAAGCTTTCTTT. The full variable domain, in which reference TRBV5-4 and TRBJ1-1 provide the parts outside the CDR3, is ETGVTQSPTHLIKTRGQQVTLRCSSQSGHNTVSWYQQALGQGPQFIFQYYREEENGRGNFPPRFSGLQFPNYSSELNVNALELDDSALYLCASSSRALNTEAFFGQGTRLTVV.

V gene TRBV4-1 combines with J gene TRBJ2-1, with 8 nucleotides matching TRBD1. Germline loops: CDR1 MGHRA, CDR2 YSYEKL. The CDR3 consists of 17 residues. The junction had 10 bases not matched to a gene; V was cut back by 4 bases and J by 2 bases. The CDR3 loop reads CASSLVWGQATYNEQFF. As DNA, the CDR3 is TGCGCCAGCAGCCTCGTATGGGGACAGGCGACCTACAATGAGCAGTTCTTC.

This clone was detected once. V usage is TRBV7-3 and J usage is TRBJ1-6; 8 nucleotides align to TRBD1. Germline CDR1 SGHTA, CDR2 FQGTGA. There are 13 residues in the CDR3. Trimming took 5 bases from V and 13 from J; bases not matched to a gene: 7. The CDR3 is CASSVEQGDPLHF. CDR3 in DNA: TGTGCCAGCAGCGTAGAACAGGGGGATCCCCTCCACTTT.

The chain is built from TRBV11-2 and TRBJ2-1; 7 positions agree with TRBD2. From germline, CDR1 is SGHAT and CDR2 FQNNGV. J gave up 8 bases and V 1 base, and 11 bases lay outside the gene matches. This CDR3 has 16 residues. The CDR3 nucleotides are TGTGCCAGCAGCTTAGTGCGGGGCGGGGCGGGGGATGAGCAGTTCTTC. Its protein is CASSLVRGGAGDEQFF.

The chain has TRBV29-1 and TRBJ1-5, with 8 bases lining up with TRBD1. V dropped 7 bases and J dropped 2; count of bases not matched to a gene: 1. In germline, CDR1 is SQVTM, CDR2 ANQGSEA. There are 12 residues in the CDR3. In nucleotides, the CDR3 is TGCAGCGCAGGGGGCGGCAATCAGCCCCAGCATTTT. Amino acids: CSAGGGNQPQHF.

The CDR3 DNA reads TGTGCCAGCAGCTCAGTAGAGGGAAAACTGGGCGAAAAACTGTTTTTT. As protein: CASSSVEGKLGEKLFF. V gene TRBV11-2 combines with J gene TRBJ1-4; D is ambiguous. The CDR3 has 16 amino acids. The V gene lost 4 bases and the J gene lost 8 bases, with 20 bases spanning the gap. CDR1 SGHAT and CDR2 FQNNGV come from the germline V gene.

J is TRBJ1-1 and V is TRBV7-9; D perhaps matches TRBD1 (6 bases). This CDR3 region has 14 residues. Looked up from germline, CDR1 is SEHNR and CDR2 is FQNEAQ (reference sequence). Trimming removed 6 bases from V and 7 bases from J, with 18 bases in between. The CDR3 loop reads CASRGPAGVGEAFF. CDR3 sequence (DNA): TGTGCCAGCAGGGGCCCCGCAGGGGTTGGTGAAGCTTTCTTT.

This rearrangement joins TRBV19 to TRBJ2-7; 10 nucleotides agree with TRBD1. Germline V gene lookup returns CDR1 LNHDA and CDR2 SQIVND (reference sequence). V shed 5 bases and J 3 bases; nucleotides not matched to a gene: 4. The length of the CDR3 is 14 residues. CDR3 loop: CASSSRTGGYEQYF. In DNA, the CDR3 is TGTGCCAGTAGTTCCCGGACAGGGGGCTACGAGCAGTACTTC.

The chain combines TRBV18 with TRBJ2-4, with D perhaps matching TRBD1 (6 bases). Germline CDR1 KGHSH, CDR2 LQKENI. The V gene lost 0 bases and the J gene lost 13 bases, with 19 bases spanning the gap. The length of the CDR3 is 15 residues. CDR3 region: CASSPPSIGTKGQYF. DNA of the CDR3: TGTGCCAGCTCACCACCGAGCATAGGGACAAAGGGCCAGTACTTC.

This clone was seen more than once but under ten times. The chain joins TRBV6-1 to TRBJ1-5, with a possible D match to TRBD1 (6 bases). The V gene's germline CDR1 is MNHNS and CDR2 SASEGT. The germline V and J ends were trimmed by 0 bases and 4 bases, with 13 bases remaining between them. CDR3 length: 16 amino acids. The CDR3 bases are TGTGCCAGCAGTGAAGCTTGGGGGGGCAGGAATCAGCCCCAGCATTTT. It encodes CASSEAWGGRNQPQHF.

This clone was seen just once. This chain links TRBV5-4 with TRBJ2-5; TRBD1 might be the D (5 bases). Trimming stripped 0 bases from V and 5 bases from J, with 8 bases between. The CDR3 loop spans 13 amino acids. The germline CDR1 and CDR2 sequences are SGHNT and YYREEE (reference sequence). The CDR3 reads CASSLVQGETQYF. The CDR3 bases are TGTGCCAGCAGCTTGGTTCAGGGCGAGACCCAGTACTTC.

The chain uses TRBV2 and TRBJ1-2; D uncertain. The V gene lost 4 bases and the J gene lost 1 base, with 4 bases spanning the gap. The CDR3 sequence is 12 residues long. Germline V gene data show CDR1 as SNHLY and CDR2 as FYNNEI. CDR3 amino acids: CASSADNYGYTF. The CDR3 coding sequence is TGTGCCAGCAGTGCAGATAACTATGGCTACACCTTC. Looking up the rest from reference TRBV2 and TRBJ1-2 gives the full variable domain: EPEVTQTPSHQVTQMGQEVILRCVPISNHLYFYWYRQILGQKVEFLVSFYNNEISEKSEIFDDQFSVERPDGSNFTLKIRSTKLEDSAMYFCASSADNYGYTFGSGTRLTVV.

The sample holds one count of this clone. Here the CDR3 DNA reads TGTGCCAGCTCACCCACTTACAGCAATGAGCAGTTCTTC. It yields the protein CASSPTYSNEQFF. V and J are TRBV18 and TRBJ2-1; D remains unclear. CDR1 KGHSH and CDR2 LQKENI come from the germline V gene. The CDR3 is made up of 13 amino acids. Trimming removed 3 bases at V and 6 bases at J, with 9 bases between.

The rearrangement uses TRBV11-2 and TRBJ1-4; TRBD1 aligns across 7 bases. CDR1 and CDR2 (germline): SGHAT, FQNNGV. V shed 7 bases, J shed 3 bases, and the junction held 11 bases outside the gene matches. The CDR3 covers 16 residues. The CDR3 coding sequence is TGTGCCAGCACCCCGACAGGACAGGCGTCTAATGAAAAACTGTTTTTT. As protein: CASTPTGQASNEKLFF.

The rearrangement uses TRBV2 and TRBJ1-2, with 7 bases lining up with TRBD1. The junction had 6 bases not matched to a gene; V was cut back by 8 bases and J by 6 bases. This CDR3 has 12 residues. The V gene's germline CDR1 is SNHLY and CDR2 FYNNEI. The CDR3 DNA follows: TGTGCCAGCTCTTCAGGGGGAGATGGCTACACCTTC. Its translation: CASSSGGDGYTF.

The chain links TRBV7-9 to TRBJ2-2; possibly TRBD1 for D (6 bases). Germline CDR1 is SEHNR and CDR2 is FQNEAQ (reference sequence). Trimming removed 8 bases from V and 1 base from J, with 17 bases in between. The CDR3 runs 16 residues. CDR3 in DNA: TGTGCCAGCCCCCTCCACAGGGCCCAGAACACCGGGGAGCTGTTTTTT. It encodes CASPLHRAQNTGELFF.

This clone showed up many times. V gene TRBV18 combines with J gene TRBJ1-2; weak D call: TRBD1 (5 bases). This CDR3 spans 15 amino acids. Germline V gene sequence: CDR1 KGHSH, CDR2 LQKENI. V lost 3 bases and J 5 bases, leaving 16 bases between the germline ends. The DNA of the CDR3 is TGTGCCAGCTCACCTTCCGGACCGGGGGGGTATGGCTACACCTTC. It specifies CASSPSGPGGYGYTF.

Comments on this clone: The same CDR3 is also encoded by other DNA sequences in this sample. The chain uses TRBV27 and TRBJ2-7; a possible D gene is TRBD1 (6 bases). The CDR3 runs 14 residues. Germline CDR1 MNHEY, CDR2 SMNVEV (reference sequence). The V and J ends lost 5 bases and 1 base respectively, with 12 bases between them. The CDR3 nucleotides read TGTGCCAGCAGTCAGAGGGACACTTCCTACGAGCAGTACTTC. Translating gives CASSQRDTSYEQYF.

The rearrangement uses TRBV15 and TRBJ1-2; D is unresolved. Germline CDR1 LNHNV, CDR2 YYDKDF (reference sequence). The CDR3 spans 16 residues. Trimming removed 0 bases from V and 4 bases from J, with 15 bases in between. CDR3 DNA: TGTGCCACCAGCAGAGATAAAGCGGGAACCCCCTATGGCTACACCTTC. Protein sequence: CATSRDKAGTPYGYTF.

V gene TRBV3-1 (or the pseudogene TRBV3-2) combines with J gene TRBJ1-2, with D uncertain. Germline CDR1 reads LGHDT; CDR2 reads YNNKEL (reference sequence). Trimming shortened V by 4 bases and J by 4 bases, and 16 bases separated the two germline ends. This CDR3 is 15 amino acids long. This CDR3 reads CASSPVRKGGYGYTF. CDR3 DNA: TGTGCCAGCAGCCCTGTAAGAAAGGGAGGCTATGGCTACACCTTC.

On this clone itself: At the DNA level, this CDR3 is encoded by other sequences in the same sample as well. The chain has TRBV6-4 and TRBJ2-1; TRBD2 aligns across 14 bases. Germline V gene lookup returns CDR1 MRHNA and CDR2 SNTAGT. The V segment lost 5 bases and the J segment 4 bases; nucleotides outside the gene matches: 1. The CDR3 has 15 amino acids. The CDR3 sequence: CASSRLAGGYNEQFF. CDR3 nucleotide sequence: TGTGCCAGCAGTCGACTAGCGGGGGGGTACAATGAGCAGTTCTTC.

This chain links TRBV5-5 with TRBJ2-5; 10 bases are shared with TRBD2. The CDR3 has 18 residues. Unmatched junction bases numbered 16, after V lost 4 bases and J lost 4 bases. Germline values: CDR1 SGHKS, CDR2 YYEKEE (reference sequence). CDR3 sequence reads: CASSLLGERGGIGETQYF. As DNA, the CDR3 is TGTGCCAGCAGCCTACTCGGAGAGCGGGGGGGCATTGGAGAGACCCAGTACTTC. The full variable domain, its missing parts supplied by reference TRBV5-5 and TRBJ2-5, is DAGVTQSPTHLIKTRGQQVTLRCSPISGHKSVSWYQQVLGQGPQFIFQYYEKEERGRGNFPDRFSARQFPNYSSELNVNALLLGDSALYLCASSLLGERGGIGETQYFGPGTRLLVL.

The rearrangement uses TRBV28 and TRBJ2-1, with D perhaps matching TRBD1 (6 bases). V was clipped by 8 bases and J by 0 bases, with 14 bases between them. The CDR3 has 15 residues. Germline CDR1 and CDR2: MDHEN and SYDVKM. This chain's CDR3 is CASLSQGYSYNEQFF. The DNA of the CDR3 is TGTGCCAGCCTCTCTCAGGGGTACTCCTACAATGAGCAGTTCTTC.

The genes are TRBV4-3 and TRBJ2-4, with 8 nucleotides matching TRBD1. The J segment lost 11 bases and the V segment lost 1 base, leaving 7 bases of the junction unmatched. Germline assignment: CDR1 LGHNA and CDR2 YSLEER. The CDR3 extends over 14 amino acids. DNA of the CDR3: TGCGCCAGCAGCCAAGGAGGACAGGGATTAGTTCAGTACTTC. Its protein product is CASSQGGQGLVQYF.

This clone was counted between two and nine times. The chain uses TRBV7-9 and TRBJ2-7, with TRBD1 matching over 7 bases. The CDR3 extends over 14 amino acids. Trimming took 2 bases from V and 6 from J; bases not matched to a gene: 7. Germline CDR1 and CDR2: SEHNR and FQNEAQ (reference sequence). CDR3 in amino acids: CASSLREGAGEQYF. DNA of the CDR3: TGTGCCAGCAGCTTAAGAGAGGGGGCGGGCGAGCAGTACTTC.

This clone was counted a single time. The rearrangement uses TRBV9 and TRBJ2-7; no reliable D call. Trimming took off 0 bases at V and 0 bases at J, with 7 bases between the two ends. The CDR3 runs to 14 residues. Germline CDR1 is SGDLS and CDR2 is YYNGEE. CDR3 protein: CASSVGGNSYEQYF. The CDR3 bases are TGTGCCAGCAGCGTAGGAGGAAACTCCTACGAGCAGTACTTC.